In this sample, the clone carrying this T cell receptor (beta chain) turned up once. Its antigen is currently unknown. The record originates from a study of T cell repertoires in cytomegalovirus infection. Study information: The authors relied on CMV epitopes, both recently identified HLA-C-restricted and well-studied HLA-B-restricted. Indications of both CMV infection and matching HLA type were provided by public TCR beta signatures. Broader study findings: Predominance within the ex vivo response was attributable to HLA-C-restricted CMV-specific TCR beta clonotypes. Of the TCR beta families, the public ones yielded a cumulative frequency that identified carriers of CMV plus the relevant HLA.

TCRdb reanalysed the reads using MiXCR and keeps one entry per CDR3 protein. The sample holds 750,000 to 900,000 distinct CDR3 sequences; 25% to 35% are singletons and the top ten take less than 15%. The CDR3 has 14 residues. Germline CDR1 MNHNY, CDR2 SVGAGI (reference sequence). V lost 5 bases, J lost 4 bases, and 14 bases lay in between. The chain carries TRBV6-6 and TRBJ1-2, with D possibly being TRBD1 (6 bases). Sample: cultured CD8+ T cells from PBMCs, taken from culture after CMV antigen stimulation. The clonotype was recovered from a human donor in good health (CMV status not recorded). Some clones in this sample may be carry-over from other donors' samples. The CDR3 spells CASSHRAAGYGYTF. DNA for the CDR3: TGTGCCAGCAGTCACAGGGCTGCGGGCTATGGCTACACCTTC.